These 13 T cell receptor beta chains originate from one sample sequenced in a study of T cells in Graves' hyperthyroidism and ophthalmopathy (dated by TCRdb to about 2019). The receptor library was made with multiplex PCR. The sequencing machine was an Illumina HiSeq 2000. The TCR beta CDR3 regions were amplified from the RNA transcripts. A first-round RT-PCR of the TCR CDR3 used the HTBI primer set with the Qiagen OneStep RT-PCR kit. TCRdb itself trimmed the public reads at Q25 with fastp, ran MiXCR and retained productive beta chains. Duplicate CDR3 protein sequences are folded into a single record with the most common DNA and genes. In this sample the table shows fewer than 450,000 distinct CDR3 sequences, roughly a sixth of which occur a single time. Jointly, the top ten make up roughly 35% of the sample. Sequenced: blood. The source of these receptors is a woman under 40 with Graves' hyperthyroidism that later progressed to Graves' ophthalmopathy.

The table lists this clonotype with many counts. The chain carries TRBV6-1 and TRBJ2-7, with TRBD1 matching 10 bases. V shed 4 bases, J shed 6 bases, and the junction held 12 bases outside the gene matches. The CDR3 is 16 residues long. Germline CDR1 and CDR2: MNHNS and SASEGT. The CDR3 here is CASSARPGTGVAEQYF. Here the CDR3 DNA reads TGTGCCAGCAGTGCCAGACCCGGGACAGGGGTAGCCGAGCAGTACTTC.

This clonotype occurred many times. The gene calls are TRBV2 and TRBJ2-1, with 7 bases aligning to TRBD2. Germline lookup yields CDR1 SNHLY and CDR2 FYNNEI. Trimming at V came to 1 base and at J to 1 base, leaving 1 base not matched to a gene. This CDR3 is built from 15 residues. The CDR3, as DNA: TGTGCCAGCAGTGAAGAACTAGCGTCCTACAATGAGCAGTTCTTC. Translation gives CASSEELASYNEQFF.

This clonotype occurred many times. V gene TRBV2 combines with J gene TRBJ2-7; D is ambiguous. CDR1 SNHLY and CDR2 FYNNEI come from the germline V gene. The CDR3 loop spans 12 amino acids. Trimming removed 5 bases at V and 6 bases at J, with 11 bases between. CDR3: CASSYPGLEQYF. The CDR3 DNA is TGTGCCAGCAGTTACCCCGGTCTCGAGCAGTACTTC.

The chain carries TRBV6-1 and TRBJ2-3; tentatively, D is TRBD1 or TRBD2 (7 bases each). The CDR3 runs 15 residues. Trimming pared 11 bases from V and 2 bases from J, leaving 20 bases between. From germline, CDR1 is MNHNS and CDR2 SASEGT. The CDR3 region has the DNA TGTGCCGCCTCGATCAGGGGGGGGTTCACAGATACGCAGTATTTT. Its translation: CAASIRGGFTDTQYF.

This clonotype has ten or more counts. The genes are TRBV7-9 and TRBJ2-5; TRBD1 might be the D (6 bases). V lost 1 base and J 2 bases, leaving 14 bases between the germline ends. The CDR3 is made up of 16 amino acids. Germline V gene data show CDR1 as SEHNR and CDR2 as FQNEAQ (reference sequence). CDR3 region: CASSLVPRGVQETQYF. The CDR3 DNA reads as TGTGCCAGCAGCTTAGTTCCCAGGGGAGTACAAGAGACCCAGTACTTC. The variable domain in full, with the rest retrieved from reference TRBV7-9 and TRBJ2-5, is DTGVSQNPRHKITKRGQNVTFRCDPISEHNRLYWYRQTLGQGPEFLTYFQNEAQLEKSRLLSDRFSAERPKGSFSTLEIQRTEQGDSAMYLCASSLVPRGVQETQYFGPGTRLLVL.

This chain links TRBV5-8 with TRBJ2-4, with 8 bases matching TRBD1. CDR1 and CDR2 from the germline V gene are SGHTS and YDEGEE. V shed 4 bases and J 1 base; nucleotides not matched to a gene: 7. There are 16 residues in the CDR3. The CDR3 region is CASSPNRGAAKNIQYF. The CDR3 DNA sequence: TGTGCCAGCAGCCCAAACAGGGGGGCGGCCAAAAACATTCAGTACTTC.

On this clonotype: This sequence may be a read error, since a much larger clone differs from it by one base. This chain links TRBV12-3 or TRBV12-4 with TRBJ2-7, with D perhaps being TRBD1 or TRBD2 (5 bases each). The V end was cut by 2 bases, the J end by 2 bases, with 13 bases between. The CDR3 loop spans 15 amino acids. CDR3 amino acids: CASSLWGRETYEQYF. Here the CDR3 DNA reads TGTGCCAGCAGTTTATGGGGCAGGGAGACCTACGAGCAGTACTTC.

In its sample, this clonotype was seen many times. The chain is built from TRBV15 and TRBJ1-1; the D is unclear. The CDR3 is 12 amino acids. With 1 base removed from V and 4 bases from J, the gap between germline ends came to 4 bases. Germline V lookup: CDR1 LNHNV, CDR2 YYDKDF (reference sequence). CDR3 region: CATSRAGTEAFF. The CDR3 DNA follows: TGTGCCACCAGCAGAGCTGGCACTGAAGCTTTCTTT.

This clonotype was seen at least ten times. This sequence joins TRBV7-9 and TRBJ1-2; D is unresolved. The CDR3 spans 13 residues. Germline assignment: CDR1 SEHNR and CDR2 FQNEAQ (reference sequence). Trimming took 2 bases from V and 6 from J, leaving 10 bases between them. The CDR3 spells CASSLRQADGYTF. CDR3 bases: TGTGCCAGCAGCTTAAGGCAGGCGGATGGCTACACCTTC.

CDR3 in DNA: TGCAGCGTTGACGGGGGCCCCGAAGCTTTCTTT. Amino acid sequence: CSVDGGPEAFF. This chain connects TRBV29-1 to TRBJ1-1, with D possibly matching TRBD1 (6 bases). Trimming shortened V by 3 bases and J by 8 bases, and 10 bases separated the two germline ends. This CDR3 is built from 11 residues. Looked up from germline, CDR1 is SQVTM and CDR2 is ANQGSEA. The variable domain in full, completed from reference TRBV29-1 and TRBJ1-1, reads SAVISQKPSRDICQRGTSLTIQCQVDSQVTMMFWYRQQPGQSLTLIATANQGSEATYESGFVIDKFPISRPNLTFSTLTVSNMSPEDSSIYLCSVDGGPEAFFGQGTRLTVV.

This clonotype has ten or more counts. V and J are TRBV29-1 and TRBJ1-1; the D is unclear. Germline V gene lookup returns CDR1 SQVTM and CDR2 ANQGSEA. This CDR3 region has 12 residues. Trimming left V 4 bases short and J 1 base short, with 7 bases between. In DNA form, the CDR3 reads TGCAGCGTTGTTGAAACGAACACTGAAGCTTTCTTT. Protein: CSVVETNTEAFF.

This clonotype was seen ten or more times. The V call is TRBV12-3 or TRBV12-4, the J call TRBJ2-2; 7 bases align to TRBD2. With 6 bases clipped from V and 3 bases from J, the junction kept 10 bases outside the gene matches. CDR3 length equals 16 residues. The CDR3 coding sequence is TGTGCCAGCAGAGGGTTCTTGGGAGGGTACACCGGGGAGCTGTTTTTT. This codes for CASRGFLGGYTGELFF.

This clonotype was found many times. The chain has TRBV5-4 and TRBJ2-1; weak D call: TRBD1 (6 bases). Trimming stripped 4 bases from V and 0 bases from J, with 11 bases between. The CDR3 runs 15 residues. The germline CDR1 and CDR2 sequences are SGHNT and YYREEE (reference sequence). This chain's CDR3 is CASSQGPFSYNEQFF. The CDR3 region has the DNA TGTGCCAGCAGCCAGGGGCCATTCTCCTACAATGAGCAGTTCTTC.